Listed below are T cell receptor beta chains from one sample, sequenced in a study of radiotherapy plus CTLA-4 blockade in lung cancer. Clones were read by immunoSEQ multiplex PCR, and TCRdb kept only the in-frame ones, dropping some. The sample carries 56,000 or so clones, roughly 80% recorded once. This material consisted of peripheral blood, taken from a patient treated with radiotherapy plus ipilimumab. These receptors were taken from a human donor with non-small cell lung cancer who had a complete response to radiotherapy plus ipilimumab. Each CDR3 is given with its conserved first and last residue. D genes are given only for firm matches. The size field is filled for only some rows; it gives once, few, many or a size class.

>.|.|TRBV9|TRBJ2-3
TGTGCCAGCAGCGTGAATCCAAGACAGCTTAGCACAGATACGCAGTATTTT
CASSVNPRQLSTDTQYF
>.|TRBD1|TRBV6-5|TRBJ1-1
TGTGCCAGCAGTCGTTTCGACAGGGAGAACACTGAAGCTTTCTTT
CASSRFDRENTEAFF
>.|TRBD2|TRBV15|TRBJ2-3
TGTGCCACCAGCATAATAGCGGGAACCCCAGATACGCAGTATTTT
CATSIIAGTPDTQYF
>.|TRBD1|TRBV29-1|TRBJ1-1
TGCAGCGTAGGGACAGGGCAGGGGGTCATGAACACTGAAGCTTTCTTT
CSVGTGQGVMNTEAFF
>.|.|TRBV30|TRBJ2-3
TGTGCCTGGACTCGCCGGGGAGGCCCCACAGATACGCAGTATTTT
CAWTRRGGPTDTQYF
>.|.|TRBV5-1|TRBJ2-1
TGCGCCAGCAGCCGCCTGGGGCCTTGGGACAATGAGCAGTTCTTC
CASSRLGPWDNEQFF
>.|.|TRBV7-2|TRBJ2-7
TGTGCCAGCAGCTTAGGTGGGCAGTACTCCTACGAGCAGTACTTC
CASSLGGQYSYEQYF
>.|TRBD1|TRBV10-3|TRBJ1-5
TGTGCCATCAGTCCAACGCAGGGGGCCGGCAATCAGCCCCAGCATTTT
CAISPTQGAGNQPQHF
>.|.|TRBV7-8|TRBJ2-7
TGTGCCAGCAGCTTAGTAGGGGGGGCGATTAACTACGAGCAGTACTTC
CASSLVGGAINYEQYF
>.|.|TRBV30|TRBJ1-1
TGTGCCTGGAGTAGGGGTTCCCCTGAAGCTTTCTTT
CAWSRGSPEAFF
>.|TRBD1|TRBV4-1|TRBJ1-1
TGCGCCAGCAGGACAGGGCACACTGAAGCTTTCTTT
CASRTGHTEAFF
>.|.|TRBV5-1|TRBJ2-7
TGCGCCAGCAGCAGGGGGAGTGGGTCCTACGAGCAGTACTTC
CASSRGSGSYEQYF
>.|.|TRBV7-6|TRBJ1-1
TGTGCCAGCAGCTCGAGGAGGAACACTGAAGCTTTCTTT
CASSSRRNTEAFF
>.|TRBD1|TRBV27|TRBJ2-1
TGTGCCAGCAGTTGGGACAGGGGGGATGAGCAGTTCTTC
CASSWDRGDEQFF
>.|.|TRBV11-2|TRBJ2-2
TGTGCCAGCAGGGGACTGGCGGGGCGTAACACCGGGGAGCTGTTTTTT
CASRGLAGRNTGELFF
>once|.|TRBV18|TRBJ1-3
TGTGCCAGCTCGTTTGGACAGCCCTCCGGCGGGGGAAACACCATATATTTT
CASSFGQPSGGGNTIYF
>.|.|TRBV25-1|TRBJ2-5
TGTGCCAGCAGTGAATGGGGCAGCTCAGCCGAGACCCAGTACTTC
CASSEWGSSAETQYF
>many|TRBD2|TRBV4-3|TRBJ2-2
TGCGCCAGCAGCCAAGAAGCGGGGGGTTCTACCGGGGAGCTGTTTTTT
CASSQEAGGSTGELFF
>.|TRBD1|TRBV7-2|TRBJ1-6
TGTGCCAGCAGCTTACAGAGGGGGCCTTCACCCCTCCACTTT
CASSLQRGPSPLHF
>.|.|TRBV30|TRBJ2-1
TGTGCCTGGAGTAATAGCGGTCCCTCCTACAATGAGCAGTTCTTC
CAWSNSGPSYNEQFF
>.|.|TRBV7-9|TRBJ1-5
TGTGCCAGCGGAGTAGACAGTTATAGCAATCAGCCCCAGCATTTT
CASGVDSYSNQPQHF
>.|.|TRBV29-1|TRBJ1-2
TGCAGCGTTGAAGGGGCAATCATCCACACCTTC
CSVEGAIIHTF
>.|.|TRBV11-2|TRBJ2-1
TGTGCCAGCAGCTTATTAAGGGGGAGAACCTACAATGAGCAGTTCTTC
CASSLLRGRTYNEQFF
>.|TRBD2|TRBV10-3|TRBJ2-7
TGTGCCATCAGTGGCGGGGGGGCCTACGAGCAGTACTTC
CAISGGGAYEQYF
>.|TRBD1|TRBV2|TRBJ1-2
TGTGCCAGCAGTGGACAGGGCCTAAGGGGCTACACCTTC
CASSGQGLRGYTF